This T cell receptor beta chain is from a study of T-cell memory formation after mild COVID-19. Study-wide background: Among the donors, TCR clusters were largely specific to each donor.

TCR alpha and TCR beta cDNA libraries carrying sample barcodes and UMIs came from 5'RACE with constant-segment primers. TCRdb redid the calling of the 5' RACE reads with MiXCR, one entry per CDR3 protein. The data contain a few hundred thousand distinct CDR3 sequences, 20% to 25% of them singletons. V lost 5 bases and J lost 0, with 13 bases in between. CDR3 size: 15 residues. In germline, CDR1 is LGHNA, CDR2 YNFKEQ. Sequencing used PBMCs or a T cell subset sorted from them (not recorded which). The chain is built from TRBV4-2 and TRBJ1-1; perhaps TRBD1 as D (6 bases). The receptor was derived from an adult woman who had mild COVID-19 (a few samples of this study predate the infection). Cell type and time point are not known. The CDR3 DNA is TGTGCCAGCAGCGAAGGGGGACGGATGAACACTGAAGCTTTCTTT. Residues: CASSEGGRMNTEAFF.